The 17 T cell receptor beta chains given below trace back to one sample, sequenced in a study of T-cell memory formation after mild COVID-19. TCRdb re-analysed the 5' RACE reads in MiXCR, keeping a single row per CDR3 protein. The table lists roughly 620,000 distinct CDR3 sequences, 18% of them singletons. Sequenced sample: PBMCs or a T cell subset sorted from them (not recorded which). Receptors originate from an adult woman who had mild COVID-19 (a few samples of this study predate the infection). Cell type and time point are not known.

In this sample, this clonotype turned up a few times. V usage is TRBV5-1 and J usage is TRBJ2-5, with TRBD2 identical over 9 bases. Germline CDR1 reads SGHRS; CDR2 reads YFSETQ. This CDR3 is built from 14 residues. Trimming removed 4 bases from V and 5 bases from J; junction bases left unmatched: 6. CDR3 in amino acids: CASSQTSGLETQYF. DNA of the CDR3: TGCGCCAGCAGCCAGACTAGCGGATTGGAGACCCAGTACTTC. Using reference TRBV5-1 and TRBJ2-5 for the parts outside the CDR3, the full variable domain is KAGVTQTPRYLIKTRGQQVTLSCSPISGHRSVSWYQQTPGQGLQFLFEYFSETQRNKGNFPGRFSGRQFSNSRSEMNVSTLELGDSALYLCASSQTSGLETQYFGPGTRLLVL.

This clonotype was counted only a few times. The chain combines TRBV10-3 with TRBJ2-7; 7 nucleotides align to TRBD2. V shed 6 bases, J shed 0 bases, and the junction held 17 bases outside the gene matches. The germline CDR1 and CDR2 sequences are ENHRY and SYGVKD. CDR3 length: 18 amino acids. This CDR3 reads CAISLYPQTSRSSYEQYF. As DNA, the CDR3 is TGTGCCATCAGCCTATACCCTCAGACTAGCCGGAGCTCCTACGAGCAGTACTTC.

This clonotype was found a few times. V and J are TRBV7-9 and TRBJ1-3; D call uncertain. The CDR3 length is 15 residues. Trimming took 4 bases from V and 0 from J, leaving 10 bases between them. Germline V gene lookup returns CDR1 SEHNR and CDR2 FQNEAQ (reference sequence). The CDR3 nucleotides read TGTGCCAGCAGCTCCCGTTTGGGCTCTGGAAACACCATATATTTT. Translation: CASSSRLGSGNTIYF. The entire variable domain, with the rest obtained from reference TRBV7-9 and TRBJ1-3, is as follows: DTGVSQNPRHKITKRGQNVTFRCDPISEHNRLYWYRQTLGQGPEFLTYFQNEAQLEKSRLLSDRFSAERPKGSFSTLEIQRTEQGDSAMYLCASSSRLGSGNTIYFGEGSWLTVV.

This clonotype was counted a few times. This chain uses TRBV7-9 with TRBJ1-1; D is possibly TRBD1 (6 bases). From germline, CDR1 is SEHNR and CDR2 FQNEAQ (reference sequence). Trimming took 2 bases from V and 2 from J, leaving 12 bases between them. The CDR3 runs 15 residues. CDR3: CASSLSGRGNTEAFF. For the CDR3, the DNA is TGTGCCAGCAGCTTATCCGGCAGGGGTAACACTGAAGCTTTCTTT.

The rearrangement uses TRBV25-1 and TRBJ2-5; 9 bases match TRBD1. The trim removed 5 bases at V and 5 bases at J, leaving 9 bases unmatched. CDR3 length: 15 residues. Germline V gene data show CDR1 as MGHDK and CDR2 as SYGVNS. CDR3 region: CASSHRTGVRETQYF. CDR3 in DNA: TGTGCCAGCAGTCATCGGACAGGGGTCCGGGAGACCCAGTACTTC.

The J gene is TRBJ2-1, the V gene TRBV2, with 10 bases aligning to TRBD1. This CDR3 has 16 amino acids. Germline V gene data show CDR1 as SNHLY and CDR2 as FYNNEI. Trimming at V came to 0 bases and at J to 2 bases, leaving 1 base not matched to a gene. In DNA, the CDR3 is TGTGCCAGCAGTGAAGCAGGACAGGGGGCCTACAATGAGCAGTTCTTC. It encodes CASSEAGQGAYNEQFF. Full variable domain (rest looked up from reference TRBV2 and TRBJ2-1): EPEVTQTPSHQVTQMGQEVILRCVPISNHLYFYWYRQILGQKVEFLVSFYNNEISEKSEIFDDQFSVERPDGSNFTLKIRSTKLEDSAMYFCASSEAGQGAYNEQFFGPGTRLTVL.

This clonotype was recorded many times. The chain uses TRBV7-9 and TRBJ2-7; 9 nucleotides align to TRBD2. The germline V gene encodes CDR1 SEHNR and CDR2 FQNEAQ (reference sequence). Trimming took 5 bases from V and 6 from J; bases not matched to a gene: 11. The CDR3 spans 15 residues. CDR3 nucleotide sequence: TGTGCCAGCAGCCGGGGACTAGCCCGATCGGGCGAGCAGTACTTC. Translation: CASSRGLARSGEQYF.

The CDR3 nucleotides read TGCGCCAGCAGCCTCCTAACAGGATCCGAACTGTTTTTT. It is translated as CASSLLTGSELFF. The chain is built from TRBV5-1 and TRBJ1-4, with D tentatively TRBD1 (5 bases). Germline CDR1 SGHRS, CDR2 YFSETQ. This CDR3 region has 13 residues. V was shortened by 4 bases and J by 12 bases, with 16 bases between the two germline ends.

In its sample, this clonotype was seen a few times. V gene TRBV6-2 or TRBV6-3 combines with J gene TRBJ2-7; no definite D call. Per the germline V gene, CDR1 is MNHEY and CDR2 is SVGEGT. Deletions cut 2 bases from V and 5 bases from J, with 10 bases between. CDR3 size: 13 residues. CDR3 protein: CASSYVWGDEQYF. Written as DNA, the CDR3 is TGTGCCAGCAGTTACGTTTGGGGTGACGAGCAGTACTTC.

The chain employs TRBV5-5 and TRBJ1-1; TRBD1 might be the D (6 bases). The CDR3 spans 15 residues. Trimming took off 3 bases at V and 5 bases at J, with 17 bases between the two ends. The V gene's germline CDR1 is SGHKS and CDR2 YYEKEE (reference sequence). In DNA form, the CDR3 reads TGTGCCAGCAGCTGGGACCCGACAGGAAGGACTGAAGCTTTCTTT. Translation: CASSWDPTGRTEAFF. Together with reference TRBV5-5 and TRBJ1-1, the CDR3 gives the full variable domain: DAGVTQSPTHLIKTRGQQVTLRCSPISGHKSVSWYQQVLGQGPQFIFQYYEKEERGRGNFPDRFSARQFPNYSSELNVNALLLGDSALYLCASSWDPTGRTEAFFGQGTRLTVV.

The J gene is TRBJ2-1, the V gene TRBV9; tentative D call: TRBD1 (6 bases). The germline gives CDR1 SGDLS, CDR2 YYNGEE. V was pared by 4 bases and J by 4 bases, with 18 bases between. CDR3 length equals 16 residues. The CDR3 DNA is TGTGCCAGCAGCCTGGGTGGGGGCCTCTCGTACAATGAGCAGTTCTTC. This gives the protein CASSLGGGLSYNEQFF.

This clonotype was picked up a small number of times. This chain connects TRBV5-1 to TRBJ1-1; D might be TRBD1 (5 bases). The germline CDR1 and CDR2 sequences are SGHRS and YFSETQ. The CDR3 contains 14 residues. V dropped 0 bases and J dropped 4 bases, with 10 bases sitting between them. The CDR3 nucleotides read TGCGCCAGCAGCTTGGCCGTGGGGGGCACTGAAGCTTTCTTT. Protein sequence: CASSLAVGGTEAFF.

V is TRBV10-3 and J is TRBJ2-3, with D unresolved. Germline V gene lookup returns CDR1 ENHRY and CDR2 SYGVKD. The CDR3 contains 14 residues. V lost 6 bases and J lost 3, with 13 bases in between. CDR3 protein: CAIRDDSNTDTQYF. CDR3 bases: TGTGCCATCAGGGACGACTCGAATACAGATACGCAGTATTTT.

Many counts were recorded for this clonotype. The chain links TRBV18 to TRBJ2-7; 7 positions agree with TRBD1. CDR1 and CDR2 (germline): KGHSH, LQKENI. V was pared by 8 bases and J by 3 bases, with 7 bases of the junction left unmatched. This CDR3 comprises 13 residues. CDR3: CASSPGTVYEQYF. The CDR3 DNA sequence: TGTGCCAGCAGCCCGGGGACAGTCTACGAGCAGTACTTC.

This chain uses TRBV20-1 with TRBJ1-5; no clear D gene. The CDR3 extends over 12 amino acids. The V end was cut by 6 bases, the J end by 2 bases, with 8 bases between. Germline V gene sequence: CDR1 DFQATT, CDR2 SNEGSKA (reference sequence). The CDR3 sequence: CSAQRGNQPQHF. Here the CDR3 DNA reads TGCAGTGCCCAGAGGGGCAATCAGCCCCAGCATTTT.

The chain recombines TRBV4-3 with TRBJ2-7, with 9 nucleotides matching TRBD1. With 3 bases clipped from V and 5 bases from J, the junction kept 8 bases outside the gene matches. This CDR3 is 15 amino acids long. Germline V gene sequence: CDR1 LGHNA, CDR2 YSLEER. The CDR3 DNA reads TGCGCCAGCAGCCACTCAAGACAGGGGGTGGACGAGCAGTACTTC. This codes for CASSHSRQGVDEQYF.

This chain joins TRBV10-3 and TRBJ2-1; a possible D gene is TRBD2 (5 bases). This CDR3 has 15 amino acids. Trimming left V 6 bases short and J 0 bases short, with 12 bases between. In germline, CDR1 is ENHRY, CDR2 SYGVKD. CDR3 nucleotides: TGTGCCATCAGCAGAACGGGGAGCTCCTACAATGAGCAGTTCTTC. It translates to CAISRTGSSYNEQFF.